This TCR beta chain appears in the sequencing data of a study of OX40 agonist ivuxolimab in advanced cancers. On the study more broadly: Age averaged about 62 years (range roughly 20 to 90), and 70% to 85% were male. Findings of the study overall: Among expanded peripheral T cells, antigen specificity went undetermined.

Turning to this clone: The antigen remains unidentified.

There are 12 residues in the CDR3. CDR1 is SEHNR and CDR2 is FQNEAQ in the germline V gene (reference sequence). Between the trimmed V and J ends, which lost 7 bases and 2 bases, there was a span of 6 bases. Repertoires were generated with immunoSEQ multiplex PCR, while TCRdb's copy carries only in-frame clones and drops some. The sample includes 57,000 or so clones, 86% seen only once; the top ten take 1% to 1.5%. Sequences were derived from CD4+ or CD8+ T cells sorted from blood, sampled in a trial of the OX40 agonist ivuxolimab. The TCR sequence derives from an adult with an advanced solid tumor such as melanoma, head and neck, liver or kidney cancer. V and J are TRBV7-9 and TRBJ2-1; the D is unclear. CDR3: CASTEAYNEQFF. In nucleotides, the CDR3 is TGTGCCAGCACCGAGGCCTACAATGAGCAGTTCTTC.